The rows below give T cell receptor beta chains drawn from one sample of a study of beta chain features in type 1 diabetes. Sequenced by immunoSEQ multiplex PCR; TCRdb stores in-frame clones only, minus some. The sample shows about 640,000 clones, roughly 12% of them seen only once. The specimen was naive CD4+ T cells from blood. The receptors derive from a man between 25 and 39 years old with type 1 diabetes. CDR3s include the opening cysteine and the closing phenylalanine or tryptophan. Each record gives: J gene, clone size, D gene, V gene, CDR3 DNA, CDR3 protein. A D gene is named only where the DNA matches it firmly. Rows give clone size only sometimes, using once, few, many, or a class for an expanded clone.

j_call: TRBJ1-1; clone_size: .; d_call: .; v_call: TRBV9; cdr3_nt: TGTGCCAGCAGCCCTATGACACCCTTGAACACTGAAGCTTTCTTT; cdr3_aa: CASSPMTPLNTEAFF
j_call: TRBJ2-2; clone_size: few; d_call: .; v_call: TRBV7-2; cdr3_nt: TGTGCCAGCAGCTTCGACGTCGGGGAGCTGTTTTTT; cdr3_aa: CASSFDVGELFF
j_call: TRBJ2-6; clone_size: few; d_call: .; v_call: TRBV4-1; cdr3_nt: TGCGCCAGCAGCCAAGGTTATTTAACCTCTGGGGCCAACGTCCTGACTTTC; cdr3_aa: CASSQGYLTSGANVLTF
j_call: TRBJ1-5; clone_size: .; d_call: TRBD1; v_call: TRBV7-3; cdr3_nt: TGTGCCAGCAGCCCCGACAGGGCCAATCAGCCCCAGCATTTT; cdr3_aa: CASSPDRANQPQHF
j_call: TRBJ1-3; clone_size: few; d_call: .; v_call: TRBV25-1; cdr3_nt: TGTGCCAGCAGTGAATCCAGGAAACACACCATATATTTT; cdr3_aa: CASSESRKHTIYF
j_call: TRBJ2-1; clone_size: .; d_call: .; v_call: TRBV5-1; cdr3_nt: TGCGCCAGCAGCTTAAGTCGGGTAGTCGGTGAGCAGTTCTTC; cdr3_aa: CASSLSRVVGEQFF
j_call: TRBJ2-6; clone_size: few; d_call: TRBD1; v_call: TRBV6-6; cdr3_nt: TGTGCCGGGCAGGGGGCGCGTCATACTGGGGCCAACGTCCTGACTTTC; cdr3_aa: CAGQGARHTGANVLTF
j_call: TRBJ2-7; clone_size: .; d_call: .; v_call: TRBV27; cdr3_nt: TGTGCCAGCAGTTTCCGGCCCGCAGGGCCAGAGCTCCAGTACTTC; cdr3_aa: CASSFRPAGPELQYF
j_call: TRBJ2-7; clone_size: .; d_call: .; v_call: TRBV9; cdr3_nt: TGTGCCAGCAGCGCCTACGGGGGGCTAACCTACGAGCAGTACTTC; cdr3_aa: CASSAYGGLTYEQYF
j_call: TRBJ2-5; clone_size: .; d_call: .; v_call: TRBV9; cdr3_nt: TGTGCCAGCAGCGTACTTACAGGGAGTCGGGAGACCCAGTACTTC; cdr3_aa: CASSVLTGSRETQYF
j_call: TRBJ2-7; clone_size: .; d_call: TRBD1; v_call: TRBV7-3; cdr3_nt: TGTGCCAGCAGCTTGACAGGGGATACCGAGCAGTACTTC; cdr3_aa: CASSLTGDTEQYF
j_call: TRBJ2-1; clone_size: .; d_call: TRBD1; v_call: TRBV28; cdr3_nt: TGTGCCAGCAGCCTAACCGGGACAGGGAACAATGAGCAGTTCTTC; cdr3_aa: CASSLTGTGNNEQFF
j_call: TRBJ1-2; clone_size: .; d_call: .; v_call: TRBV28; cdr3_nt: TGTGCCAGCAGTTCCGGGGGCTCGAACTATGGCTACACCTTC; cdr3_aa: CASSSGGSNYGYTF
j_call: TRBJ2-7; clone_size: few; d_call: .; v_call: TRBV9; cdr3_nt: TGTGCCAGCAGCGCGCCGGGACGCCCGGGGGAAGAGCAGTACTTC; cdr3_aa: CASSAPGRPGEEQYF
j_call: TRBJ2-1; clone_size: .; d_call: TRBD2; v_call: TRBV6-5; cdr3_nt: TGTGCCAGCACCTATGGACTAGCGGATTACAATGAGCAGTTCTTC; cdr3_aa: CASTYGLADYNEQFF
j_call: TRBJ2-1; clone_size: .; d_call: .; v_call: TRBV7-2; cdr3_nt: TGTGCCAGTGAACGGGGGAGCTCCTACAATGAGCAGTTCTTC; cdr3_aa: CASERGSSYNEQFF
j_call: TRBJ2-1; clone_size: .; d_call: TRBD1; v_call: TRBV7-2; cdr3_nt: TGTGCCAGCAGTCACGGCGGGACAGGAACCAACAATGAGCAGTTCTTC; cdr3_aa: CASSHGGTGTNNEQFF
j_call: TRBJ2-7; clone_size: .; d_call: .; v_call: TRBV6-6; cdr3_nt: TGTGCCAGCAGTACCCAGGCAGGGACCGAGCAGTACTTC; cdr3_aa: CASSTQAGTEQYF
j_call: TRBJ2-5; clone_size: few; d_call: TRBD2; v_call: TRBV11-2; cdr3_nt: TGTGCCAGCAGCTTAGATCGGAGGCTAGCGGGGCAAGAGACCCAGTACTTC; cdr3_aa: CASSLDRRLAGQETQYF
j_call: TRBJ2-7; clone_size: .; d_call: .; v_call: TRBV7-2; cdr3_nt: TGTGCCAGCAGCGTACAGGGTATAGGGGGGTACGAGCAGTACTTC; cdr3_aa: CASSVQGIGGYEQYF
j_call: TRBJ2-7; clone_size: .; d_call: .; v_call: TRBV28; cdr3_nt: TGTGCCAGCGGAACACAACTCCCCCACGAGCAGTACTTC; cdr3_aa: CASGTQLPHEQYF
j_call: TRBJ2-6; clone_size: few; d_call: .; v_call: TRBV30; cdr3_nt: TGTGCCTGGACCCGGAACTCTGGGGCCAACGTCCTGACTTTC; cdr3_aa: CAWTRNSGANVLTF
j_call: TRBJ2-3; clone_size: .; d_call: .; v_call: TRBV5-1; cdr3_nt: TGCGCCAGCAGCTTGATTGGGAACACAGATACGCAGTATTTT; cdr3_aa: CASSLIGNTDTQYF
j_call: TRBJ2-7; clone_size: few; d_call: .; v_call: TRBV7-2; cdr3_nt: TGTGCCAGCAGCCCCCAGGGAGTTGAGCAGTACTTC; cdr3_aa: CASSPQGVEQYF
j_call: TRBJ1-4; clone_size: .; d_call: .; v_call: TRBV6-5; cdr3_nt: TGTGCCAGCAGCCCTACGGGGGGTAACGGTGAAAAACTGTTTTTT; cdr3_aa: CASSPTGGNGEKLFF
j_call: TRBJ2-3; clone_size: .; d_call: .; v_call: TRBV11-2; cdr3_nt: TGTGCCAGCAGCCGGATCGGACCAGCTAGCACAGATACGCAGTATTTT; cdr3_aa: CASSRIGPASTDTQYF